One sample yielded the 9 T cell receptor beta chains listed below, sequenced in a study of beta chain features in type 1 diabetes. As every portion of the isolated RNA was reverse transcribed, the sequencing read expressed TCRB transcripts. Assay used: immunoSEQ multiplex PCR; TCRdb lists only in-frame clones, some missing. The table lists around 160,000 clones, roughly 53% of them singletons, with under 0.45% in the top ten. What was sequenced was Tregs from blood. These TCRs come from a man aged 18-30 years in good health.

This sequence joins TRBV7-9 and TRBJ2-3; 13 positions agree with TRBD2. The length of the CDR3 is 16 residues. Trimming removed 5 bases from V and 4 bases from J; junction bases left unmatched: 6. Germline lookup yields CDR1 SEHNR and CDR2 FQNEAQ (reference sequence). CDR3 bases: TGTGCCAGCAGCCTCCGACTAGCGGGGGGCGCAGATACGCAGTATTTT. This codes for CASSLRLAGGADTQYF.

This clone has more than one count but fewer than ten. The CDR3 nucleotides read TGTGCCAGTGGACGGGACTACTACGAGCAGTACTTC. Translation gives CASGRDYYEQYF. This sequence joins TRBV19 and TRBJ2-7; the match to TRBD2 covers 7 bases. Germline loops: CDR1 LNHDA, CDR2 SQIVND (reference sequence). With 8 bases clipped from V and 3 bases from J, the junction kept 4 bases outside the gene matches. CDR3 length equals 12 residues. The complete variable domain, with remaining parts taken from reference TRBV19 and TRBJ2-7, reads DGGITQSPKYLFRKEGQNVTLSCEQNLNHDAMYWYRQDPGQGLRLIYYSQIVNDFQKGDIAEGYSVSREKKESFPLTVTSAQKNPTAFYLCASGRDYYEQYFGPGTRLTVT.

This chain links TRBV6-5 with TRBJ1-1; D unclear. The ends were cut back, 4 bases at V and 4 bases at J, with 13 bases in the middle. Germline CDR1 reads MNHEY; CDR2 reads SVGAGI. The CDR3 extends over 14 amino acids. The CDR3 spells CASSSTGISTEAFF. DNA for the CDR3: TGTGCCAGCAGTTCTACCGGGATATCCACTGAAGCTTTCTTT.

This sequence joins TRBV5-1 and TRBJ2-6; D might be TRBD1 (6 bases). The V gene's germline CDR1 is SGHRS and CDR2 YFSETQ. The V end was cut by 4 bases, the J end by 0 bases, with 11 bases between. The CDR3 has 16 residues. CDR3 sequence reads: CASSPRTASGANVLTF. The CDR3 bases are TGCGCCAGCAGCCCTCGGACAGCCTCTGGGGCCAACGTCCTGACTTTC.

The table lists this clone with a few counts. The V and J genes are TRBV7-2 and TRBJ2-7; TRBD1 matches at 8 bases. The germline V gene has CDR1 SGHTA and CDR2 FQGNSA. Trimming took 4 bases from V and 2 from J; bases not matched to a gene: 4. The CDR3 length is 14 residues. In DNA form, the CDR3 reads TGTGCCAGCAGCTCGGGACAGGCTACCTACGAGCAGTACTTC. Translating it yields CASSSGQATYEQYF.

J is TRBJ2-5 and V is TRBV27, with D possibly matching TRBD2 (6 bases). The end of the DNA is better explained by TRBJ2-7, so the J call may be wrong. The CDR3 length is 15 residues. The germline V gene encodes CDR1 MNHEY and CDR2 SMNVEV (reference sequence). This CDR3 is CASSFWGVGSYEQYF. CDR3 DNA: TGTGCCAGCAGTTTTTGGGGGGTAGGATCCTACGAGCAGTACTTC.

The rearrangement uses TRBV7-2 and TRBJ1-5; unclear D gene. The germline V and J ends were trimmed by 2 bases and 1 base, with 6 bases remaining between them. Germline V gene data show CDR1 as SGHTA and CDR2 as FQGNSA. This CDR3 contains 14 residues. The CDR3 loop is CASSLTGSNQPQHF. CDR3 nucleotide sequence: TGTGCCAGCAGCTTAACGGGGAGCAATCAGCCCCAGCATTTT.

This clone was observed a handful of times. CDR3 loop: CASSLAGIVREQYF. The CDR3 DNA reads as TGCGCCAGCAGCTTGGCCGGGATTGTCCGCGAGCAGTACTTC. The chain links TRBV5-1 to TRBJ2-7; D perhaps matches TRBD2 (5 bases). This CDR3 spans 14 amino acids. The germline V gene has CDR1 SGHRS and CDR2 YFSETQ. The V gene lost 0 bases and the J gene lost 6 bases, with 13 bases spanning the gap.

This sequence joins TRBV7-3 and TRBJ2-5, with D perhaps TRBD2 (7 bases). CDR3 length: 15 residues. Trimming took 5 bases from V and 4 from J, leaving 17 bases between them. Germline-derived CDR1 and CDR2 are SGHTA and FQGTGA. The CDR3 bases are TGTGCCAGCAGCGCGAGGGGGGGGTTCGGAGAGACCCAGTACTTC. Translated: CASSARGGFGETQYF.